Shown below are 13 T cell receptor beta chains from a single sample sequenced in a study of OX40 agonist ivuxolimab in advanced cancers. The method was immunoSEQ multiplex PCR; TCRdb's version includes in-frame clones alone and lacks a portion of them. The table lists 70,000 to 95,000 clones, about 92% of them singletons. The sequences come from CD4+ or CD8+ T cells sorted from blood, collected in a trial of the OX40 agonist ivuxolimab. The receptors shown here come from an adult with an advanced solid tumor such as melanoma, head and neck, liver or kidney cancer.

The chain joins TRBV7-8 to TRBJ1-5; D not certain. The ends were cut back, 1 base at V and 4 bases at J, with 11 bases in the middle. The CDR3 consists of 15 residues. Per the germline V gene, CDR1 is SGHVS and CDR2 is FQNEAQ. The CDR3 coding sequence is TGTGCCAGCAGCTTAGTTGGCAGTTCAAATCAGCCCCAGCATTTT. Translated: CASSLVGSSNQPQHF.

The chain carries TRBV6-4 and TRBJ2-7; TRBD2 agrees at 15 bases. This CDR3 is built from 18 residues. Germline V lookup: CDR1 MRHNA, CDR2 SNTAGT. Losses at the gene ends were 2 bases for V and 0 bases for J; bases not matched to a gene: 5. The CDR3 reads CASSDRTSGGASSYEQYV. CDR3 DNA: TGTGCCAGCAGTGACCGGACTAGCGGGGGGGCGAGCTCCTACGAGCAGTACGTC.

This sequence joins TRBV10-3 and TRBJ1-2; TRBD1 aligns across 11 bases. This CDR3 has 15 amino acids. Losses at the gene ends were 6 bases for V and 0 bases for J; bases not matched to a gene: 3. Germline loops: CDR1 ENHRY, CDR2 SYGVKD. DNA of the CDR3: TGTGCCATCAGGGGACAGGGGGGAACTAACTATGGCTACACCTTC. This gives the protein CAIRGQGGTNYGYTF.

V gene TRBV15 combines with J gene TRBJ2-7; TRBD1 might be the D (8 bases). Germline V lookup: CDR1 LNHNV, CDR2 YYDKDF (reference sequence). This CDR3 comprises 13 residues. Deletions cut 3 bases from V and 6 bases from J, with 12 bases between. The CDR3 DNA reads TGTGCCACCAGCAGGGACAGGGAGGGCGAGCAGTACGTC. It specifies CATSRDREGEQYV.

The chain is built from TRBV6-1 and TRBJ1-2; D is possibly TRBD1 (6 bases). Germline V gives CDR1 MNHNS, CDR2 SASEGT. CDR3 size: 15 residues. V dropped 6 bases and J dropped 5 bases, with 19 bases sitting between them. The CDR3 region has the DNA TGTGCCAGCAGAACTGCGGGCAGGGGTCTTTATGGCTACACCTTC. Amino acid sequence: CASRTAGRGLYGYTF.

There are a few counts of this clone. This chain joins TRBV7-9 and TRBJ1-5; D is unresolved. The CDR3 is made up of 12 amino acids. Between the trimmed V and J ends, which lost 1 base and 7 bases, there was a span of 5 bases. CDR1 is SEHNR and CDR2 is FQNEAQ in the germline V gene (reference sequence). CDR3 residues: CASSLGVQPQHF. For the CDR3, the DNA is TGTGCCAGCAGCTTAGGGGTACAGCCCCAGCATTTT.

This chain joins TRBV6-1 and TRBJ2-7; 10 bases map to TRBD1. Germline CDR1 MNHNS, CDR2 SASEGT. The CDR3 is made up of 14 amino acids. With 4 bases clipped from V and 3 bases from J, the junction kept 3 bases outside the gene matches. CDR3 sequence reads: CASSVDRGHYEQYF. Written as DNA, the CDR3 is TGTGCCAGCAGTGTTGACAGGGGGCACTACGAGCAGTACTTC.

This clone was seen just once. Other DNA sequences in this sample translate to the same CDR3. The chain links TRBV28 to TRBJ1-1; D gene ambiguous. The CDR3 totals 15 residues. Germline V gene sequence: CDR1 MDHEN, CDR2 SYDVKM. With 2 bases removed from V and 1 base from J, the gap between germline ends came to 11 bases. The CDR3 DNA reads as TGTGCCAGCAGTTTACCGATCGACGGGAACACTGAAGCTTTCTTT. It encodes CASSLPIDGNTEAFF.

The gene calls are TRBV6-6 and TRBJ1-1, with TRBD1 as a possible D gene (5 bases). The CDR3 has 13 amino acids. Trimming removed 6 bases from V and 6 bases from J, with 14 bases in between. CDR1 and CDR2 (germline): MNHNY, SVGAGI (reference sequence). The CDR3 spells CASRPQGGPEAFF. The CDR3 nucleotides are TGTGCCAGCAGACCCCAGGGAGGACCTGAAGCTTTCTTT.

The chain is built from TRBV6-5 and TRBJ1-1; D remains unclear. Germline values: CDR1 MNHEY, CDR2 SVGAGI. The CDR3 covers 16 residues. V was pared by 4 bases and J by 0 bases, with 15 bases between. The CDR3 sequence is CASSWVGLGLNTEAFF. Written as DNA, the CDR3 is TGTGCCAGCAGTTGGGTAGGGTTGGGGTTGAACACTGAAGCTTTCTTT.

Here the CDR3 DNA reads TGTGCCAGCAGCCCCTGGACAGAATACGAGCAGTACTTC. Translated: CASSPWTEYEQYF. This chain links TRBV6-1 with TRBJ2-7; weak D call: TRBD1 (6 bases). Deletions cut 6 bases from V and 4 bases from J, with 13 bases between. The germline V gene has CDR1 MNHNS and CDR2 SASEGT. This CDR3 spans 13 amino acids.

The J gene is TRBJ2-3, the V gene TRBV5-1; 7 bases are shared with TRBD2. The CDR3 consists of 18 residues. CDR1 and CDR2 (germline): SGHRS, YFSETQ. The V segment lost 4 bases and the J segment 2 bases; nucleotides outside the gene matches: 16. As DNA, the CDR3 is TGCGCCAGCAGCATGGGATCGTTCAGCGGGGTTCTCACAGATACGCAGTATTTT. Translated: CASSMGSFSGVLTDTQYF.

DNA of the CDR3: TGTGCCAGCAGTTCTTCAGGGGCGAGAAAGCCCCAGCATTTT. This encodes CASSSSGARKPQHF. The chain is built from TRBV6-5 and TRBJ1-5, with a weak D call TRBD1 (6 bases). Trimming removed 4 bases at V and 8 bases at J, with 15 bases between. CDR1 is MNHEY, CDR2 SVGAGI, per germline. The CDR3 loop spans 14 amino acids.